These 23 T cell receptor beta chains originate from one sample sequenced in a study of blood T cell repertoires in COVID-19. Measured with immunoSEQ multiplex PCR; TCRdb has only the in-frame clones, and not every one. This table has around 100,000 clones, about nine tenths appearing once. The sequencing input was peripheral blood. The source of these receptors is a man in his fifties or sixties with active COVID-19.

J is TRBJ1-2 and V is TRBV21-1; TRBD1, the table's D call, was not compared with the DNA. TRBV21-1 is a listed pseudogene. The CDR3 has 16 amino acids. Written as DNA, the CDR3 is TGTGCCAGCAGCAAAGAGCCGGGACAGGGCGACTATGGCTACACCTTC. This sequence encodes CASSKEPGQGDYGYTF.

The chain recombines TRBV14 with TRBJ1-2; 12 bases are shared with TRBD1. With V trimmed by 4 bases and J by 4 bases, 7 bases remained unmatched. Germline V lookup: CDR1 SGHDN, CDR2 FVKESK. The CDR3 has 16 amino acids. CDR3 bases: TGTGCCAGCAGCCCTTACGGGACAGGGGGCCTCTATGGCTACACCTTC. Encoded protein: CASSPYGTGGLYGYTF.

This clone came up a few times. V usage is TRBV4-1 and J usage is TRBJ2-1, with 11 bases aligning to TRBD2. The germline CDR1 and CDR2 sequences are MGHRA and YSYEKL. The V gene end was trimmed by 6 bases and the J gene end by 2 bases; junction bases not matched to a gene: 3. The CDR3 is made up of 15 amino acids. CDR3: CASSLAGGAYNEQFF. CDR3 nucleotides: TGCGCCAGCAGTCTAGCGGGAGGCGCCTACAATGAGCAGTTCTTC.

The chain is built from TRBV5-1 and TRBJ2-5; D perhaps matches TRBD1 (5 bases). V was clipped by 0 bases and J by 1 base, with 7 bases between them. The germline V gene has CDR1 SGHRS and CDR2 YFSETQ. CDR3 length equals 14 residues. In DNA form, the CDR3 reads TGCGCCAGCAGCTTGGGGGGCAGCCAAGAGACCCAGTACTTC. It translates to CASSLGGSQETQYF.

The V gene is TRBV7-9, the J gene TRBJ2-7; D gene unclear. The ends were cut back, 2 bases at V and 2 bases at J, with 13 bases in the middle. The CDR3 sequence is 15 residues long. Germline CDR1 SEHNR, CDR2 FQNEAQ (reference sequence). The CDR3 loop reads CASSLISRTPYEQYF. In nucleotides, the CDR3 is TGTGCCAGCAGCTTAATATCACGTACTCCCTACGAGCAGTACTTC.

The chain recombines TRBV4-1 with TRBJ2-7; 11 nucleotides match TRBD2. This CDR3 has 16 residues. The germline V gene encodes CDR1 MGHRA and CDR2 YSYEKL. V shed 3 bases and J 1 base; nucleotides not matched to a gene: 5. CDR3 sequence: CASSHGGTSGSYEQYF. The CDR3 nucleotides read TGCGCCAGCAGCCACGGCGGGACTAGCGGTTCCTACGAGCAGTACTTC.

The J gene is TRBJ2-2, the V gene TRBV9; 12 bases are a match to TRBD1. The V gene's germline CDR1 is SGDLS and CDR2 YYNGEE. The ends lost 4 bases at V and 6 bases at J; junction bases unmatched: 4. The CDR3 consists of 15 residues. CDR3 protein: CASSQGQGAPGELFF. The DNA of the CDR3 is TGTGCCAGCAGCCAGGGACAGGGGGCGCCCGGGGAGCTGTTTTTT.

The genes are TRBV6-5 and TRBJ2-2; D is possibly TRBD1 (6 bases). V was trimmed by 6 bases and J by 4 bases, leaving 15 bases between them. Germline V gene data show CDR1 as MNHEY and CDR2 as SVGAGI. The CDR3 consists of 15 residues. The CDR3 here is CASRRNTGRTGELFF. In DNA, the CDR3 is TGTGCCAGCAGACGGAACACAGGGCGCACCGGGGAGCTGTTTTTT.

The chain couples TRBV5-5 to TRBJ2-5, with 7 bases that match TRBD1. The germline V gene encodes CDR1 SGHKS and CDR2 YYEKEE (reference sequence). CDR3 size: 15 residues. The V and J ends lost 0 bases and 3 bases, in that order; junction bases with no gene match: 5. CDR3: CASSLGQGIKETQYF. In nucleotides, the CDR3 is TGTGCCAGCAGCTTGGGACAGGGAATCAAAGAGACCCAGTACTTC.

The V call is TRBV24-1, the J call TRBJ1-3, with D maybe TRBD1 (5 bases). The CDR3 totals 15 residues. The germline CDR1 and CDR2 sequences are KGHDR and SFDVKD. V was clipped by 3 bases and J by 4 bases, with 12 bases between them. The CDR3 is CATSDGGSAGNTIYF. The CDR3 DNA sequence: TGTGCCACCAGTGATGGGGGGAGTGCAGGAAACACCATATATTTT.

The CDR3 nucleotides read TGCGCCAGCAGCATGACAGGGGGCTACAATGAGCAGTTCTTC. As protein: CASSMTGGYNEQFF. The V gene is TRBV5-1, the J gene TRBJ2-1, with TRBD1 identical over 9 bases. Looked up from germline, CDR1 is SGHRS and CDR2 is YFSETQ. The CDR3 consists of 14 residues. V trimming: 4 bases; J trimming: 3 bases; junction bases outside the gene matches: 2.

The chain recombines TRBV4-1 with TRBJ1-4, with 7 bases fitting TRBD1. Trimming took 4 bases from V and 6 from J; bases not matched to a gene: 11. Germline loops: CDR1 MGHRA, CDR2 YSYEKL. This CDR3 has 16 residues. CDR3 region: CASSPRDGQDYEKLFF. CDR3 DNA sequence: TGCGCCAGCAGCCCCCGAGACGGACAGGATTATGAAAAACTGTTTTTT.

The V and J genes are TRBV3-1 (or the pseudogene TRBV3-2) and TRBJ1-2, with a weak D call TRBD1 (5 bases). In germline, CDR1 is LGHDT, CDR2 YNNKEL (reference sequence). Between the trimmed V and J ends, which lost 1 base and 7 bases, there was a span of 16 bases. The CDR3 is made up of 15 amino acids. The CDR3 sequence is CASSQVGQAGVGYTF. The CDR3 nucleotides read TGTGCCAGCAGCCAAGTCGGACAAGCGGGAGTTGGCTACACCTTC.

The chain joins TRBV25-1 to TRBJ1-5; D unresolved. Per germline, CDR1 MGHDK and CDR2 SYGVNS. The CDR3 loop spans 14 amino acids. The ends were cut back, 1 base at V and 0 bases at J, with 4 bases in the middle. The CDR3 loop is CASSELSSNQPQHF. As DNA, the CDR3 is TGTGCCAGCAGTGAATTGAGTAGCAATCAGCCCCAGCATTTT.

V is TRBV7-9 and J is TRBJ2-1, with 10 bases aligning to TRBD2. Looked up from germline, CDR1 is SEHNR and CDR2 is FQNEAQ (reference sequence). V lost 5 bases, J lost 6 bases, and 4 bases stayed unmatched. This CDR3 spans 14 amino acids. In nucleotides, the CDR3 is TGTGCCAGCAGCCGAGCGGGGGGGCTCAATGAGCAGTTCTTC. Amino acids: CASSRAGGLNEQFF.

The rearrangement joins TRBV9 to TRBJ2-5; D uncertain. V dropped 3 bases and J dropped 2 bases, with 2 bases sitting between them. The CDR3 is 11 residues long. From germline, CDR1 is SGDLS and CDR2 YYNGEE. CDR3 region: CASSAQETQYF. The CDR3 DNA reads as TGTGCCAGCAGCGCACAAGAGACCCAGTACTTC. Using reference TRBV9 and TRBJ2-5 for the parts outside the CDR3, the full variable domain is DSGVTQTPKHLITATGQRVTLRCSPRSGDLSVYWYQQSLDQGLQFLIQYYNGEERAKGNILERFSAQQFPDLHSELNLSSLELGDSALYFCASSAQETQYFGPGTRLLVL.

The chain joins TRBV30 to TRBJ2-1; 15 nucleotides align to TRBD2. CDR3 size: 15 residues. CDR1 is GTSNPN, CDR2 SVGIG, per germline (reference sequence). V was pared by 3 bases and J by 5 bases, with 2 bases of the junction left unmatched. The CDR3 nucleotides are TGTGCCTGGAGCGGGACTAGCGGGAGGAACAATGAGCAGTTCTTC. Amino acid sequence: CAWSGTSGRNNEQFF.

CDR3 region: CASSLGGGAYEQYF. Here the CDR3 DNA reads TGTGCCAGCAGCTTGGGCGGGGGGGCCTACGAGCAGTACTTC. This rearrangement joins TRBV7-2 to TRBJ2-7, with TRBD2 identical over 9 bases. This CDR3 is 14 amino acids long. After removal of 3 bases from V and 2 bases from J, the junction contained 2 bases not matched to a gene. The germline CDR1 and CDR2 sequences are SGHTA and FQGNSA.

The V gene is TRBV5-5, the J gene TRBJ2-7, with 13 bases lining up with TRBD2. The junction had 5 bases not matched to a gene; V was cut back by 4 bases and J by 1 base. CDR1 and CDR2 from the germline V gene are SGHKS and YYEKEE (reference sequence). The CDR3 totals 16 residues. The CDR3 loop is CASSRWTSGSSYEQYV. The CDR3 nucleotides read TGTGCCAGCAGCAGATGGACTAGCGGGAGTTCCTACGAGCAGTACGTC.

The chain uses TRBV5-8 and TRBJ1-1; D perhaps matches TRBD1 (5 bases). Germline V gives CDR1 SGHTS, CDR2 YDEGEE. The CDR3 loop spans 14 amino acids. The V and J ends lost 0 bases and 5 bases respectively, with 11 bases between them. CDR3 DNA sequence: TGTGCCAGCAGCTTGGAGACGGGGGGGACTGAAGCTTTCTTT. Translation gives CASSLETGGTEAFF. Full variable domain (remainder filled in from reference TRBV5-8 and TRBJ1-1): EAGVTQSPTHLIKTRGQQATLRCSPISGHTSVYWYQQALGLGLQFLLWYDEGEERNRGNFPPRFSGRQFPNYSSELNVNALELEDSALYLCASSLETGGTEAFFGQGTRLTVV.

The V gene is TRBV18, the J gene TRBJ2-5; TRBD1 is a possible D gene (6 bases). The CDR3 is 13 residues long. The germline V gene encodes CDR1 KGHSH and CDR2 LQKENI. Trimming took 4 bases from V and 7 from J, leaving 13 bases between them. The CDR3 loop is CASSRTDTGTQYF. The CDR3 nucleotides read TGTGCCAGCTCACGGACAGACACCGGGACCCAGTACTTC. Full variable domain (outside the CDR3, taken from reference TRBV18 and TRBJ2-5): NAGVMQNPRHLVRRRGQEARLRCSPMKGHSHVYWYRQLPEEGLKFMVYLQKENIIDESGMPKERFSAEFPKEGPSILRIQQVVRGDSAAYFCASSRTDTGTQYFGPGTRLLVL.

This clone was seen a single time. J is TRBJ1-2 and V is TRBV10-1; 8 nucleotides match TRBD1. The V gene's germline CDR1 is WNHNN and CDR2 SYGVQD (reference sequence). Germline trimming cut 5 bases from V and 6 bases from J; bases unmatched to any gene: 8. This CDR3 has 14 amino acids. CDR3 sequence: CASSNLTGGDGYTF. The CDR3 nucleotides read TGCGCCAGCAGTAACCTCACAGGGGGTGATGGCTACACCTTC.

The CDR3 protein is CASSQGGQGVTETQYF. Here the CDR3 DNA reads TGTGCCAGCAGCCAAGGAGGACAGGGGGTCACAGAGACCCAGTACTTC. The chain employs TRBV5-6 and TRBJ2-5, with 10 bases identical to TRBD1. This CDR3 has 16 residues. V was clipped by 4 bases and J by 4 bases; unmatched bases: 10. CDR1 and CDR2 (germline): SGHDT, YYEEEE. Together with reference TRBV5-6 and TRBJ2-5, the CDR3 gives the full variable domain: DAGVTQSPTHLIKTRGQQVTLRCSPKSGHDTVSWYQQALGQGPQFIFQYYEEEERQRGNFPDRFSGHQFPNYSSELNVNALLLGDSALYLCASSQGGQGVTETQYFGPGTRLLVL.